The source of this TCR beta chain is a study of tumor-infiltrating lymphocytes in localized non-small cell lung cancer. Study at large: Some samples were collected after neoadjuvant chemotherapy; smokers, never-smokers and several histologies were included.

The method was immunoSEQ multiplex PCR; TCRdb's version includes in-frame clones alone and lacks a portion of them. The sample holds over 10,000 clones; roughly 85% are singletons and the top ten take more than 10%. The CDR3 runs 14 residues. V was pared by 3 bases and J by 7 bases, with 16 bases between. Looked up from germline, CDR1 is SQVTM and CDR2 is ANQGSEA. Whole-study results and caveats: Different pieces of the same tissue were used for each assay. T-cell fraction did not differ between immunotypes IM1 and IM2. TCRbeta sequencing showed higher T cell infiltration in tumors than uninvolved lung.

Concerning this clone: Antigen specificity is unknown.

The rearrangement joins TRBV29-1 to TRBJ2-1; D is uncertain. This sequence was found in a human donor with non-small cell lung cancer. The specimen was uninvolved lung tissue not adjacent to the tumor. CDR3: CSVDKPGRENEQFF. CDR3 nucleotide sequence: TGCAGCGTTGATAAGCCTGGTCGTGAGAATGAGCAGTTCTTC.